The 4 T cell receptor beta chains in this list originate from one sample, sequenced in a study of blood T cells in healthy people across ages. With a J-beta primer mix and a sample-barcoded 5' primer, a second PCR ran about 7 to 11 cycles. Via MiXCR, TCRdb re-called the 5' RACE reads, giving one row per CDR3 protein. This sample yields 1.2 million to 1.5 million distinct CDR3 sequences, of which roughly 40% are seen a single time; roughly 7.7% belongs to the top ten. Sequencing input: blood. The receptors derive from a young woman in good health.

This chain uses TRBV9 with TRBJ2-7; TRBD2 matches 9 bases. Germline V gives CDR1 SGDLS, CDR2 YYNGEE. After removal of 3 bases from V and 4 bases from J, the junction contained 11 bases not matched to a gene. The CDR3 is 16 amino acids. The DNA for the CDR3 is TGTGCCAGCAGCGCAGTTTTGGCGGGGGGGCGGTACGAGCAGTACTTC. Protein: CASSAVLAGGRYEQYF. Combining the CDR3 with reference TRBV9 and TRBJ2-7 gives the whole variable domain DSGVTQTPKHLITATGQRVTLRCSPRSGDLSVYWYQQSLDQGLQFLIQYYNGEERAKGNILERFSAQQFPDLHSELNLSSLELGDSALYFCASSAVLAGGRYEQYFGPGTRLTVT.

The table lists this clonotype with many counts. This chain joins TRBV3-1 and TRBJ2-1; 9 bases match TRBD2. Germline CDR1 LGHDT, CDR2 YNNKEL (reference sequence). The trim removed 6 bases at V and 7 bases at J, leaving 7 bases unmatched. The CDR3 is 14 residues long. This chain's CDR3 is CASSLRGGNNEQFF. The CDR3 coding sequence is TGTGCCAGCAGTTTGCGGGGGGGAAATAATGAGCAGTTCTTC.

This clonotype was counted ten times or more. The genes are TRBV27 and TRBJ2-7, with TRBD2 matching over 8 bases. V shed 6 bases, J shed 3 bases, and the junction held 13 bases outside the gene matches. Germline V lookup: CDR1 MNHEY, CDR2 SMNVEV (reference sequence). CDR3 length: 16 residues. The CDR3 coding sequence is TGTGCCAGCAGCCCAAATAGGAGCGGGGGTTTCTACGAGCAGTACTTC. This encodes CASSPNRSGGFYEQYF.

This clonotype occurred many times. This chain uses TRBV29-1 with TRBJ2-6; D unclear. Between the trimmed V and J ends, which lost 0 bases and 2 bases, there was a span of 8 bases. The V gene's germline CDR1 is SQVTM and CDR2 ANQGSEA. The CDR3 extends over 15 amino acids. DNA for the CDR3: TGCAGCGTTGAAGATCGACAACCTGGGGCCAACGTCCTGACTTTC. Translated, it gives CSVEDRQPGANVLTF.